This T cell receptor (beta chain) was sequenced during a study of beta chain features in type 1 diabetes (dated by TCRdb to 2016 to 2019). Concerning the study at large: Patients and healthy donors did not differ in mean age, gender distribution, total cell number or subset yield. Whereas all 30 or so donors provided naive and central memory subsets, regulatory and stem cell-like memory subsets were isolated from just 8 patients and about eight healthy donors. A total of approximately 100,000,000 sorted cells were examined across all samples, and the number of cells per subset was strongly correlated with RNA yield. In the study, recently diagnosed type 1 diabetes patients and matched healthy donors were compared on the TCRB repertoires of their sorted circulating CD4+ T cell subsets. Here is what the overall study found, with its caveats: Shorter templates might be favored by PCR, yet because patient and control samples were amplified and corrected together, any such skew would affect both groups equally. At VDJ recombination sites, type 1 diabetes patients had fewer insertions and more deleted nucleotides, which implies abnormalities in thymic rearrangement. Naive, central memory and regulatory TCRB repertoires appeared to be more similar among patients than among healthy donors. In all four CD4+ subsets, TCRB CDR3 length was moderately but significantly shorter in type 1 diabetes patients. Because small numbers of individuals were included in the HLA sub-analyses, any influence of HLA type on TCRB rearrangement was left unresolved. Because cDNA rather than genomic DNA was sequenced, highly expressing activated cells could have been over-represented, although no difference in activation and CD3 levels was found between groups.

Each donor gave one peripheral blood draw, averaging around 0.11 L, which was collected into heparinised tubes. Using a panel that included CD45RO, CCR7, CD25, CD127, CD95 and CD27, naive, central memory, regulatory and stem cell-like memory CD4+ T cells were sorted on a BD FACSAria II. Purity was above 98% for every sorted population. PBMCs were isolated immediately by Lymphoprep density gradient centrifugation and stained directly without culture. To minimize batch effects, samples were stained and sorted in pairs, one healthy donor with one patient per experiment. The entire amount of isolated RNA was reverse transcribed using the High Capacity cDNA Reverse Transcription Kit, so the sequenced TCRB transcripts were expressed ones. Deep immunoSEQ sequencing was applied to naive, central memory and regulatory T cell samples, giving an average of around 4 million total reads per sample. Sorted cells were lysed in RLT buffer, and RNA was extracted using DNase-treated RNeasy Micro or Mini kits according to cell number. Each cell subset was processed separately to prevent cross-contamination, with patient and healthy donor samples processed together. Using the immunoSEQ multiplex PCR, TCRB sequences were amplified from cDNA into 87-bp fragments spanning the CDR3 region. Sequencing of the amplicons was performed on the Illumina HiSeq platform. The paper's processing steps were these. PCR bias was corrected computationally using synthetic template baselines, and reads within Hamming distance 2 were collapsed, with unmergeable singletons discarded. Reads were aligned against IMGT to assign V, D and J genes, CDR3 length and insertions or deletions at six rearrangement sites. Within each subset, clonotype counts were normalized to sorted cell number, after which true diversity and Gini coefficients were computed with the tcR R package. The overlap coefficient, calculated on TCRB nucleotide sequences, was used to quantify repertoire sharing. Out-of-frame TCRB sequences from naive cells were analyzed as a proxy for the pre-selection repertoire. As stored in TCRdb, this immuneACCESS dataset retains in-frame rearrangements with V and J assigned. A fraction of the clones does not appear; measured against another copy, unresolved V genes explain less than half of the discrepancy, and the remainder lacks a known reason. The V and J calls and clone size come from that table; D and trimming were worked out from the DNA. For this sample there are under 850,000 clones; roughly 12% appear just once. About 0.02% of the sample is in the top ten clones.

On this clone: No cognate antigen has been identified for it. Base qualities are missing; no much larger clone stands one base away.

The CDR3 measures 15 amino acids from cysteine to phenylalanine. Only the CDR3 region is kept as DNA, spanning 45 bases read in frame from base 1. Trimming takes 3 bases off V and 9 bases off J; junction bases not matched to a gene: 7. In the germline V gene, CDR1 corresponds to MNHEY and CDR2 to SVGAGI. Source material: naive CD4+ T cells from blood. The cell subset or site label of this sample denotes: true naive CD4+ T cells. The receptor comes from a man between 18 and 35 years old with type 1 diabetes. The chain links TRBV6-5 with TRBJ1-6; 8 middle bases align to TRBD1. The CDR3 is CASSYTDRGASPLHF. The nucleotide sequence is TGTGCCAGCAGTTATACAGACAGGGGAGCTTCACCCCTCCACTTT.